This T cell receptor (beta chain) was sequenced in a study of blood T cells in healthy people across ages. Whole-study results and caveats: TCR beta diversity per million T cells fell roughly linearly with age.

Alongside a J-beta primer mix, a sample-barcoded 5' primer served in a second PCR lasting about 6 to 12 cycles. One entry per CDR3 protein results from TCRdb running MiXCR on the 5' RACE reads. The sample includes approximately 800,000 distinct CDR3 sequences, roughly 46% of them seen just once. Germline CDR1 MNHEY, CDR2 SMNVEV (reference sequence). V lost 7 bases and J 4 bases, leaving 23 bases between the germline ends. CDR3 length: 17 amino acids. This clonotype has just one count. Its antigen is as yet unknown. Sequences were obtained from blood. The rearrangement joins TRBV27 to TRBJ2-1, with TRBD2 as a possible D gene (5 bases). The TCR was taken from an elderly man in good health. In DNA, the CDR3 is TGTGCCAGCAATCCCCTACGTGGAAGCGGAAGGTACAATGAGCAGTTCTTC. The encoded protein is CASNPLRGSGRYNEQFF.